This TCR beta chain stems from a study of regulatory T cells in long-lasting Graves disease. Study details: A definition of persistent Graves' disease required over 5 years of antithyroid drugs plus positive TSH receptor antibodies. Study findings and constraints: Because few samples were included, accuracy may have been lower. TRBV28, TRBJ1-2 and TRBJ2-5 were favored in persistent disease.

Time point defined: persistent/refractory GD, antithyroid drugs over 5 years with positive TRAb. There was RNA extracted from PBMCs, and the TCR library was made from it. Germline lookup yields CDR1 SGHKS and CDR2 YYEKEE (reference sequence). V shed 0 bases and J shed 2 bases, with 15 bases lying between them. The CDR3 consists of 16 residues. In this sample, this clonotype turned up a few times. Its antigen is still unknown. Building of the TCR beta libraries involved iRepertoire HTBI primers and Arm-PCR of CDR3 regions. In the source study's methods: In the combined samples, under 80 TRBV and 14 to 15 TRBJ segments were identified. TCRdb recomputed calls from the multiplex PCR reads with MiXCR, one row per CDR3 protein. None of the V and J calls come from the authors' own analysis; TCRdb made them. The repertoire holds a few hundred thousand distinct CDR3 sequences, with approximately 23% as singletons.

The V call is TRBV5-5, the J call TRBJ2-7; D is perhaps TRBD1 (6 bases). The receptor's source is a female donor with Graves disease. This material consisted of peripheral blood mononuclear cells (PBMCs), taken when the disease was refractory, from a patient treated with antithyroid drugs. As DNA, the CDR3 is TGTGCCAGCAGCTTGGGTCCTGGACAGCTAACCTACGAGCAGTACTTC. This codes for CASSLGPGQLTYEQYF.